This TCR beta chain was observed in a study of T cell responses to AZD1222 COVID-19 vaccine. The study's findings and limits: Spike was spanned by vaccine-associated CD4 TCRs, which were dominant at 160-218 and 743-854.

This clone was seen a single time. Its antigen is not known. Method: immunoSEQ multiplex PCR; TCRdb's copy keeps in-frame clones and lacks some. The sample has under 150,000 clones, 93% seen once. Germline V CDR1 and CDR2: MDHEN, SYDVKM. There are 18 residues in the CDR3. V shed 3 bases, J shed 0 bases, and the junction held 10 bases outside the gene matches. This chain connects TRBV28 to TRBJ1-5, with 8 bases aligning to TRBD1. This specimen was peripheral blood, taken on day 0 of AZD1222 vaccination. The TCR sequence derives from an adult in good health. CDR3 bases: TGTGCCAGCAGTTTCAATTGGCCAGGGGGCAATAGCAATCAGCCCCAGCATTTT. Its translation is CASSFNWPGGNSNQPQHF.